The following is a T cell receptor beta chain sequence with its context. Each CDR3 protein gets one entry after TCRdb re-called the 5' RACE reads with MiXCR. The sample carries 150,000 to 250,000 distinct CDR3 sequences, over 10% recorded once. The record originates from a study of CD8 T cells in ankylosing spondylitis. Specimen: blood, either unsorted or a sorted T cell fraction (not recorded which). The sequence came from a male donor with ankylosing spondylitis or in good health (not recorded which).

This CDR3 reads CASSPLGGEGTEAFF. The CDR3 DNA follows: TGTGCCAGCAGCCCCCTGGGTGGGGAGGGCACTGAAGCTTTCTTT. The chain recombines TRBV3-1 with TRBJ1-1; no clear D. This CDR3 spans 15 amino acids. V was shortened by 4 bases and J by 4 bases, with 16 bases between the two germline ends. In germline, CDR1 is LGHDT, CDR2 YNNKEL (reference sequence).